Listed here is a single TCR beta chain. In the original workflow: It was from reference gene primer amplification that nucleated cell counts were estimated. Profiled with immunoSEQ multiplex PCR; TCRdb holds only in-frame clones, not every one. V and J calls and clone size follow that table, whereas D and trimming were derived from the DNA. The table has approximately 240,000 clones, roughly 81% seen once. This sample is part of a study of blood T cell repertoires in COVID-19. Whole-study context: Acute and convalescent COVID-19 samples came from the United States, Italy and Spain. Sources were T cells, B-cell-depleted T cells, or PBMCs; the material itself was cDNA or gDNA.

This CDR3 has 16 amino acids. The J segment lost 7 bases and the V segment lost 0 bases, leaving 10 bases of the junction unmatched. CDR1 and CDR2 (germline): LGHNA, YNFKEQ. Sequencing was carried out using peripheral blood. The chain has TRBV4-2 and TRBJ2-3, with TRBD2 matching 7 bases. The sequence came from a man aged 45 to 65 who had recovered from COVID-19. The CDR3 nucleotides read TGTGCCAGCAGCCAAGAACGGGCGGGAGATCGATATACGCAGTATTTT. Translation gives CASSQERAGDRYTQYF.